Sequencing of this T cell receptor (beta chain) was carried out in a study of blood T cells in healthy people across ages. Looking at the study overall: When template switching was applied, about one barcoded beta molecule was captured per two T cells.

For the second PCR, which ran for 7 to 11 cycles, a sample-barcoded 5' primer and a J-beta primer mix were used. TCRdb analysed the 5' RACE reads with MiXCR anew, one entry per CDR3 protein. Here the sample spans about 780,000 distinct CDR3 sequences, about 26% being singletons. V lost 3 bases and J lost 7, with 16 bases in between. CDR3 length equals 15 residues. The sample was also linked to a second study, of T cells of mothers and their children. That work adds: Slightly higher overlap, not significant, was seen in related mother-child pairs than in unrelated pairs. The data showed no persistent microchimeric T cell clones.

Sequencing used blood. This chain joins TRBV12-3 or TRBV12-4 and TRBJ1-5, with D hard to call. The TCR originated in a boy younger than 18 in good health. The CDR3 spells CASSFGSILDQPQHF. CDR3 sequence (DNA): TGTGCCAGCAGTTTTGGATCTATTCTAGACCAGCCCCAGCATTTT.